These 27 T cell receptor beta chains were all obtained from the same sample, sequenced in a study of cytomegalovirus exposure and HLA in healthy donors. PCR used 60 Vbeta primers and 13 Jbeta primers. Profiling relied on immunoSEQ multiplex PCR, and the TCRdb table lists in-frame clones only, not all of them. Of some 140,000 clones in the sample, 60% to 75% were seen once. What was sequenced was PBMCs. The receptors derive from a man between 18 and 29 years old in good health and CMV-seronegative.

The chain carries TRBV7-9 and TRBJ1-1; no firm D call. The V gene lost 7 bases and the J gene lost 1 base, with 16 bases spanning the gap. This CDR3 has 15 residues. Looked up from germline, CDR1 is SEHNR and CDR2 is FQNEAQ (reference sequence). The CDR3 nucleotides are TGTGCCAGCACCCCGCCCCCAGATGGGAACACTGAAGCTTTCTTT. Its translation: CASTPPPDGNTEAFF.

This clone was seen more than once but under ten times. CDR3 in amino acids: CASSILGGDEKGYTF. The CDR3 coding sequence is TGTGCCAGCAGCATCTTAGGAGGGGACGAGAAAGGCTACACCTTC. V and J are TRBV7-8 and TRBJ1-2, with D possibly being TRBD1 (5 bases). V was trimmed by 5 bases and J by 8 bases, leaving 21 bases between them. The CDR3 covers 15 residues. Germline V gene sequence: CDR1 SGHVS, CDR2 FQNEAQ.

In this sample, this clone turned up a few times. V usage is TRBV28 and J usage is TRBJ2-5; D ambiguous. The V and J ends lost 2 bases and 1 base respectively, with 8 bases between them. The germline V gene encodes CDR1 MDHEN and CDR2 SYDVKM. The CDR3 totals 14 residues. The CDR3 here is CASSLIGGQETQYF. The CDR3 DNA reads as TGTGCCAGCAGTTTAATAGGCGGCCAAGAGACCCAGTACTTC.

The V gene is TRBV19, the J gene TRBJ1-4; the D gene is possibly TRBD1 (5 bases). Trimming took off 2 bases at V and 8 bases at J, with 21 bases between the two ends. CDR3 size: 17 residues. Germline CDR1 reads LNHDA; CDR2 reads SQIVND (reference sequence). The CDR3 loop reads CASSIFWWGVEGEKLFF. CDR3 DNA: TGTGCCAGTAGTATATTCTGGTGGGGGGTGGAAGGAGAAAAACTGTTTTTT.

The gene calls are TRBV6-4 and TRBJ1-1; TRBD1 matches at 8 bases. CDR3 length: 13 amino acids. CDR1 is MRHNA, CDR2 SNTAGT, per germline. With 6 bases clipped from V and 10 bases from J, the junction kept 10 bases outside the gene matches. The CDR3 is CASRDRERVAAFF. As DNA, the CDR3 is TGTGCCAGCAGGGACAGGGAGAGGGTCGCAGCTTTCTTT.

The chain carries TRBV29-1 and TRBJ2-3; the D is unclear. The CDR3 consists of 12 residues. V was trimmed by 5 bases and J by 4 bases, leaving 10 bases between them. Germline V gene data show CDR1 as SQVTM and CDR2 as ANQGSEA. The CDR3 DNA follows: TGCAGCGTTCTTCCTAGTTCAGATACGCAGTATTTT. It yields the protein CSVLPSSDTQYF.

As regards this clone: The junction departs from germline at one end; a sequencing error may be responsible. The gene calls are TRBV14 and TRBJ1-3; D is perhaps TRBD1 (5 bases). CDR1 is SGHDN, CDR2 FVKESK, per germline. This CDR3 is 17 amino acids long. The DNA of the CDR3 is TGTGCCAGCAGCCCTCATTGGGGGGTTCTGATGGGAAACACCACATATTTT. The encoded protein is CASSPHWGVLMGNTTYF.

J is TRBJ2-6 and V is TRBV5-1; 7 bases fit TRBD1. The CDR3 is 19 residues long. Germline V gene lookup returns CDR1 SGHRS and CDR2 YFSETQ. J was trimmed by 0 bases and V by 3 bases; bases with no gene match: 12. Written as DNA, the CDR3 is TGCGCCAGCAGCTCGCCCCGGACAGGTGGGAGCTCTGGGGCCAACGTCCTGACTTTC. Its translation is CASSSPRTGGSSGANVLTF.

J is TRBJ1-1 and V is TRBV5-5; maybe TRBD1 (5 bases). The CDR3 is 16 amino acids. Germline V gene lookup returns CDR1 SGHKS and CDR2 YYEKEE (reference sequence). Trimming stripped 2 bases from V and 0 bases from J, with 14 bases between. The CDR3 bases are TGTGCCAGCAGCTTTGCTCGGGGGGGATTGAACACTGAAGCTTTCTTT. This gives the protein CASSFARGGLNTEAFF.

This sequence joins TRBV4-3 and TRBJ2-6; 10 positions agree with TRBD1. In germline, CDR1 is LGHNA, CDR2 YSLEER. Trimming at V came to 0 bases and at J to 1 base, leaving 6 bases not matched to a gene. The CDR3 spans 19 residues. The CDR3 DNA reads TGCGCCAGCAGCCAAGATGACAGGGGGCAATATTCTGGGGCCAACGTCCTGACTTTC. The encoded protein is CASSQDDRGQYSGANVLTF.

The chain uses TRBV19 and TRBJ1-2, with 11 positions matching TRBD1. CDR1 is LNHDA and CDR2 is SQIVND in the germline V gene (reference sequence). The CDR3 runs 18 residues. V lost 5 bases, J lost 2 bases, and 13 bases stayed unmatched. This CDR3 reads CASSSPGQGARKNYGYTF. In DNA, the CDR3 is TGTGCCAGTAGTTCCCCAGGACAGGGGGCGAGAAAAAACTATGGCTACACCTTC.

The chain carries TRBV4-2 and TRBJ2-3; 8 nucleotides align to TRBD2. The CDR3 is 17 residues long. Germline lookup yields CDR1 LGHNA and CDR2 YNFKEQ. The junction had 9 bases not matched to a gene; V was cut back by 4 bases and J by 0 bases. In DNA, the CDR3 is TGTGCCAGCAGCCTAATAACGGCGGGGGGAAGCACAGATACGCAGTATTTT. Translation: CASSLITAGGSTDTQYF.

J is TRBJ1-2 and V is TRBV5-1; 9 nucleotides line up with TRBD1. The V and J ends lost 3 bases and 2 bases, in that order; junction bases with no gene match: 5. CDR3 size: 15 residues. The germline CDR1 and CDR2 sequences are SGHRS and YFSETQ. CDR3 protein: CASSWGDRDNYGYTF. CDR3 bases: TGCGCCAGCAGCTGGGGGGACAGGGACAACTATGGCTACACCTTC. The whole variable domain, remainder taken from reference TRBV5-1 and TRBJ1-2, is KAGVTQTPRYLIKTRGQQVTLSCSPISGHRSVSWYQQTPGQGLQFLFEYFSETQRNKGNFPGRFSGRQFSNSRSEMNVSTLELGDSALYLCASSWGDRDNYGYTFGSGTRLTVV.

The gene calls are TRBV6-4 and TRBJ2-1; 9 bases align to TRBD1. The V segment lost 2 bases and the J segment 3 bases; nucleotides outside the gene matches: 2. Germline V gives CDR1 MRHNA, CDR2 SNTAGT. The CDR3 has 15 residues. The CDR3 spells CASSDGTGYYNEQFF. CDR3 coding DNA: TGTGCCAGCAGTGACGGGACAGGGTACTACAATGAGCAGTTCTTC.

The V and J genes are TRBV7-9 and TRBJ1-1, with 7 bases fitting TRBD1. CDR3 length: 15 amino acids. The germline CDR1 and CDR2 sequences are SEHNR and FQNEAQ (reference sequence). Trimming at V came to 5 bases and at J to 0 bases, leaving 6 bases not matched to a gene. CDR3 protein: CASSPRDSLNTEAFF. The CDR3 coding sequence is TGTGCCAGCAGCCCCAGGGACAGTCTGAACACTGAAGCTTTCTTT.

The V and J genes are TRBV18 and TRBJ1-2; 10 nucleotides align to TRBD1. The ends lost 4 bases at V and 7 bases at J; junction bases unmatched: 15. The CDR3 length is 17 residues. The germline gives CDR1 KGHSH, CDR2 LQKENI. The CDR3 loop is CASSLPTADRGQGGYTF. The CDR3 region has the DNA TGTGCCAGCTCACTACCGACGGCTGACAGGGGGCAGGGTGGCTACACCTTC.

The chain has TRBV7-9 and TRBJ1-1; 10 bases align to TRBD1. The V gene's germline CDR1 is SEHNR and CDR2 FQNEAQ (reference sequence). The J segment lost 1 base and the V segment lost 6 bases, leaving 14 bases of the junction unmatched. The CDR3 sequence is 18 residues long. The CDR3 nucleotides read TGTGCCAGCAGTTCACTTGTTGGGGACAGGGGCTGGAACACTGAAGCTTTCTTT. Protein product: CASSSLVGDRGWNTEAFF.

This clone was picked up one time. This rearrangement joins TRBV6-1 to TRBJ1-1, with 9 bases that match TRBD1. The CDR3 spans 14 residues. V lost 4 bases, J lost 5 bases, and 5 bases stayed unmatched. Germline V CDR1 and CDR2: MNHNS, SASEGT. The CDR3 sequence is CASSVRQGVTEAFF. The CDR3 bases are TGTGCCAGCAGTGTCCGACAGGGGGTGACTGAAGCTTTCTTT.

This chain joins TRBV7-9 and TRBJ1-5, with no clear D. The CDR3 extends over 14 amino acids. Per the germline V gene, CDR1 is SEHNR and CDR2 is FQNEAQ (reference sequence). Trimming took off 1 base at V and 6 bases at J, with 10 bases between the two ends. The CDR3 region has the DNA TGTGCCAGCAGCTTAGGCCCCGGAGGTCAGCCCCAGCATTTT. Its translation: CASSLGPGGQPQHF.

This chain uses TRBV5-1 with TRBJ2-3; TRBD2 matches 9 bases. V lost 4 bases to trimming and J lost 4 bases; unmatched junction nucleotides: 7. This CDR3 spans 15 amino acids. The germline V gene encodes CDR1 SGHRS and CDR2 YFSETQ. The CDR3 DNA follows: TGCGCCAGCAGCGGGGGGACTAGCTTTCCAGATACGCAGTATTTT. It is translated as CASSGGTSFPDTQYF.

This clone appeared once. The chain carries TRBV15 and TRBJ1-2; the match to TRBD1 covers 9 bases. CDR1 and CDR2 (germline): LNHNV, YYDKDF (reference sequence). This CDR3 has 15 residues. J was trimmed by 4 bases and V by 1 base; bases with no gene match: 4. CDR3 amino acids: CATSRGRDRVYGYTF. DNA of the CDR3: TGTGCCACCAGCAGAGGCCGGGACAGGGTCTATGGCTACACCTTC. Full variable domain (outside the CDR3, taken from reference TRBV15 and TRBJ1-2): DAMVIQNPRYQVTQFGKPVTLSCSQTLNHNVMYWYQQKSSQAPKLLFHYYDKDFNNEADTPDNFQSRRPNTSFCFLDIRSPGLGDTAMYLCATSRGRDRVYGYTFGSGTRLTVV.

The CDR3 sequence is CASSTDRGGREKLFF. The CDR3 DNA reads as TGCGCCAGCAGCACCGACAGGGGCGGACGTGAAAAACTGTTTTTT. The V and J genes are TRBV5-1 and TRBJ1-4, with TRBD1 matching 8 bases. CDR1 and CDR2 from the germline V gene are SGHRS and YFSETQ. The CDR3 spans 15 residues. J lost 7 bases, V lost 4 bases, and 9 bases had no gene match.

J is TRBJ2-1 and V is TRBV27; D is perhaps TRBD2 (7 bases). V lost 4 bases to trimming and J lost 10 bases, with 23 bases between them. The length of the CDR3 is 16 residues. From germline, CDR1 is MNHEY and CDR2 SMNVEV (reference sequence). The CDR3 region has the DNA TGTGCCAGCAGTTCCCCGAGGGTACGGGGGGCAGGGGAGCAGTTCTTC. Protein sequence: CASSSPRVRGAGEQFF.

The CDR3 DNA reads as TGTGCCAGCAGTTCACAGGGATACGAGCAGTACGTC. This gives the protein CASSSQGYEQYV. The chain combines TRBV6-6 with TRBJ2-7, with D maybe TRBD1 (6 bases). Germline CDR1 is MNHNY and CDR2 is SVGAGI (reference sequence). Trimming shortened V by 4 bases and J by 4 bases, and 8 bases separated the two germline ends. There are 12 residues in the CDR3.

The rearrangement joins TRBV5-1 to TRBJ1-4; D may be TRBD1 (6 bases). CDR3 size: 14 residues. Germline-derived CDR1 and CDR2 are SGHRS and YFSETQ. V lost 4 bases to trimming and J lost 4 bases, with 11 bases between them. The CDR3 region is CASSPTGLNEKLFF. CDR3 nucleotides: TGCGCCAGCAGCCCTACAGGGCTTAATGAAAAACTGTTTTTT.

This rearrangement joins TRBV7-2 to TRBJ2-7; D gene uncertain. CDR3 size: 12 residues. Trimming pared 5 bases from V and 6 bases from J, leaving 11 bases between. The germline gives CDR1 SGHTA, CDR2 FQGNSA. The CDR3 bases are TGTGCCAGCAGCCCTAACTACGGCGAGCAGTACGTC. Translation: CASSPNYGEQYV.

The V and J genes are TRBV2 and TRBJ1-3; D ambiguous. Germline V gene sequence: CDR1 SNHLY, CDR2 FYNNEI. The CDR3 sequence is 14 residues long. The V end lost 10 bases, the J end lost 0 bases, and 13 bases lay between the germline ends. The DNA of the CDR3 is TGTGCCACCATCTCCCGCGACTCTGGAAACACCATATATTTT. It codes for CATISRDSGNTIYF.